This record concerns one TCR beta chain sequence. These data come from a study of blood T cell repertoires in COVID-19. Sequencing was performed with immunoSEQ multiplex PCR; in TCRdb, only in-frame clones are kept and a portion is missing. Altogether 100,000 to 150,000 clones are present, roughly four fifths being singletons, with the ten largest covering about a sixth. The V segment lost 4 bases and the J segment 2 bases; nucleotides outside the gene matches: 6. The CDR3 spans 16 residues. Per germline, CDR1 MNHNS and CDR2 SASEGT. The clonotype originates from a man between 25 and 39 years old with COVID-19, enrolled during active disease. The rearrangement links TRBV6-1 to TRBJ1-3, with 9 positions matching TRBD1. Input material: peripheral blood. The CDR3: CASSGRTGDTGNTIYF. The CDR3 coding sequence is TGTGCCAGCAGTGGGAGGACAGGGGATACTGGAAACACCATATATTTT.